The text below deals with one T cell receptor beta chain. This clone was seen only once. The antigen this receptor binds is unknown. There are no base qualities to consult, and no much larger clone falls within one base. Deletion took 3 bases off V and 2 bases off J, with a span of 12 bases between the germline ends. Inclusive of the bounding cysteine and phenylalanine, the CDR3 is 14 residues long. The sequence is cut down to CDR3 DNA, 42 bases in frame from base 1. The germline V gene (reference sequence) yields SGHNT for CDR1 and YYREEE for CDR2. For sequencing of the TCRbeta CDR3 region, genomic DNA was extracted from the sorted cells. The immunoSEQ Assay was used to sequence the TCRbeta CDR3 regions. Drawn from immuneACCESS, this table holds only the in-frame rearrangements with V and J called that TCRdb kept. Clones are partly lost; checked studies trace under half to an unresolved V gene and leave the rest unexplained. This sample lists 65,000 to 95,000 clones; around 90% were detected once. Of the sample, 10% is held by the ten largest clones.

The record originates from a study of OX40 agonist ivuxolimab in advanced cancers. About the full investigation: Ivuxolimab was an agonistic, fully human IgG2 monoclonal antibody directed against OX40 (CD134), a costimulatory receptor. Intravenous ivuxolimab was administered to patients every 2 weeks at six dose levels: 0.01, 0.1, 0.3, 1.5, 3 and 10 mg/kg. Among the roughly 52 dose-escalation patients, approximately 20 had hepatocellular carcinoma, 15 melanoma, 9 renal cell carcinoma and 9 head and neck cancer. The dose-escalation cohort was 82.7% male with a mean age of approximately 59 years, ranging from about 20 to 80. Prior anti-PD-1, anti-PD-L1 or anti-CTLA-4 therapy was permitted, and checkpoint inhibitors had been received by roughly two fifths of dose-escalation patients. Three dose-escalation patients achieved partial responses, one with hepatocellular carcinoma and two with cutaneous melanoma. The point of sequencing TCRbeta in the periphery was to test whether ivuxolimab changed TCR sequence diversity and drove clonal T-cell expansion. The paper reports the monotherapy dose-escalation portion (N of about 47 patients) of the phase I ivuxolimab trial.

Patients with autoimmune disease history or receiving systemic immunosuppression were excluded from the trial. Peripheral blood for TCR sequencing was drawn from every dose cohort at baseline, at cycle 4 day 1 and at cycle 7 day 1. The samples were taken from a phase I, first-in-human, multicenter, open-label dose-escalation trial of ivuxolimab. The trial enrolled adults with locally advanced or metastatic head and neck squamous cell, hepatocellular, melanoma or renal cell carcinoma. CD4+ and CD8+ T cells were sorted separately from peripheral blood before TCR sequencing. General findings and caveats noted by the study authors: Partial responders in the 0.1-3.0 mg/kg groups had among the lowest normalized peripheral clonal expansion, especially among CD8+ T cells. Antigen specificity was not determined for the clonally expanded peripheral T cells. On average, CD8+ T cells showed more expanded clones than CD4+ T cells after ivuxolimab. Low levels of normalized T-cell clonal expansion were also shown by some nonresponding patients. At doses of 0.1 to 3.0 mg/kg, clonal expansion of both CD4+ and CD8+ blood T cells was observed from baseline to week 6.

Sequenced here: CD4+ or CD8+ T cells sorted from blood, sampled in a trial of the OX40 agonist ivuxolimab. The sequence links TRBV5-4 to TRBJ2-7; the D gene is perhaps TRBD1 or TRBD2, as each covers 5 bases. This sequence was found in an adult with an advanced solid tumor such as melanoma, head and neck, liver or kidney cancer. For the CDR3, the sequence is CASSSRDGPYEQYF. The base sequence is TGTGCCAGCAGCTCCCGGGACGGACCCTACGAGCAGTACTTC. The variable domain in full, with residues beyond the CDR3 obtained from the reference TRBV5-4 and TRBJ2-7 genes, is ETGVTQSPTHLIKTRGQQVTLRCSSQSGHNTVSWYQQALGQGPQFIFQYYREEENGRGNFPPRFSGLQFPNYSSELNVNALELDDSALYLCASSSRDGPYEQYFGPGTRLTVT.